The 28 T cell receptor beta chains below were found in one sample sequenced in a study of CD8 T cells in ankylosing spondylitis. TCRdb reprocessed the 5' RACE reads via MiXCR and lists one record per CDR3 protein. The sample records some 250,000 distinct CDR3 sequences, more than 20% being singletons. The sequencing input was blood, either unsorted or a sorted T cell fraction (not recorded which). Receptor source: a male donor with ankylosing spondylitis or in good health (not recorded which).

J is TRBJ1-6 and V is TRBV20-1; maybe TRBD1 (5 bases). CDR3 size: 14 residues. Germline CDR1 is DFQATT and CDR2 is SNEGSKA (reference sequence). V lost 0 bases and J lost 7, with 10 bases in between. In DNA, the CDR3 is TGCAGTGCTAGAGATTTGGGGGGGAATTCACCCCTCCACTTT. It codes for CSARDLGGNSPLHF.

In its sample, this clonotype was seen many times. This chain joins TRBV28 and TRBJ1-4; 7 positions agree with TRBD1. The J segment lost 6 bases and the V segment lost 5 bases, leaving 9 bases of the junction unmatched. Per germline, CDR1 MDHEN and CDR2 SYDVKM. The CDR3 runs to 15 residues. The CDR3 DNA reads TGTGCCAGCAGTAAGAGGACAGGTTTTGATGAAAAACTGTTTTTT. Translated: CASSKRTGFDEKLFF. The whole variable domain, filled in from reference TRBV28 and TRBJ1-4, reads DVKVTQSSRYLVKRTGEKVFLECVQDMDHENMFWYRQDPGLGLRLIYFSYDVKMKEKGDIPEGYSVSREKKERFSLILESASTNQTSMYLCASSKRTGFDEKLFFGSGTQLSVL.

This clonotype has a count of ten or more. The chain combines TRBV20-1 with TRBJ1-1; D uncertain. Germline CDR1 DFQATT, CDR2 SNEGSKA (reference sequence). Trimming took off 3 bases at V and 4 bases at J, with 12 bases between the two ends. This CDR3 spans 13 amino acids. The CDR3 sequence is CSASTWVSTEAFF. CDR3 sequence (DNA): TGCAGTGCTAGTACATGGGTGAGCACTGAAGCTTTCTTT.

This clonotype was seen a handful of times. The CDR3 bases are TGTGCCAGCAGTTCAACTGGAGCGGGGCAAGAGACCCAGTACTTC. As protein: CASSSTGAGQETQYF. This chain links TRBV28 with TRBJ2-5; 7 bases agree with TRBD2. V lost 4 bases, J lost 2 bases, and 7 bases stayed unmatched. The V gene's germline CDR1 is MDHEN and CDR2 SYDVKM. The CDR3 runs 15 residues.

In this sample, this clonotype turned up a few times. V gene TRBV6-6 combines with J gene TRBJ2-3; D gene uncertain. The length of the CDR3 is 13 residues. The ends were cut back, 4 bases at V and 1 base at J, with 6 bases in the middle. Germline-derived CDR1 and CDR2 are MNHNY and SVGAGI (reference sequence). The CDR3 region has the DNA TGTGCCAGCAGTTTTGTCGGCACAGATACGCAGTATTTT. Protein: CASSFVGTDTQYF.

This clonotype was detected only once. The chain links TRBV20-1 to TRBJ1-4, with D hard to call. Germline CDR1 and CDR2: DFQATT and SNEGSKA (reference sequence). The CDR3 is made up of 12 amino acids. V was shortened by 6 bases and J by 8 bases, with 13 bases between the two germline ends. For the CDR3, the DNA is TGCAGTGCCCCCAGGCTAGGGGAAAAACTGTTTTTT. It translates to CSAPRLGEKLFF.

This rearrangement joins TRBV3-1 to TRBJ1-1; 8 bases match TRBD1. This CDR3 region has 13 residues. V dropped 6 bases and J dropped 11; count of bases not matched to a gene: 11. Germline values: CDR1 LGHDT, CDR2 YNNKEL (reference sequence). In DNA form, the CDR3 reads TGTGCCAGCAGTTTCGAGCCAGGGGGCTCGGCTTTCTTT. Protein sequence: CASSFEPGGSAFF.

J is TRBJ2-5 and V is TRBV10-3, with TRBD1 matching over 7 bases. Germline-derived CDR1 and CDR2 are ENHRY and SYGVKD. This CDR3 has 15 amino acids. V trimming: 0 bases; J trimming: 5 bases; junction bases outside the gene matches: 6. CDR3 DNA sequence: TGTGCCATCAGTGAGTCGACAGGGTTAGCTGAGACCCAGTACTTC. Its protein is CAISESTGLAETQYF.

This clonotype occurred many times. This sequence joins TRBV10-3 and TRBJ2-7; 8 positions agree with TRBD2. Losses at the gene ends were 2 bases for V and 0 bases for J; bases not matched to a gene: 6. Germline CDR1 is ENHRY and CDR2 is SYGVKD. The CDR3 is 16 residues long. This CDR3 reads CAISERGGDHSYEQYF. The CDR3 DNA reads as TGTGCCATCAGTGAGCGGGGGGGCGACCACTCCTACGAGCAGTACTTC.

There are many counts of this clonotype. The chain joins TRBV2 to TRBJ2-1; 11 bases are shared with TRBD2. Looked up from germline, CDR1 is SNHLY and CDR2 is FYNNEI. The J segment lost 4 bases and the V segment lost 4 bases, leaving 6 bases of the junction unmatched. This CDR3 is built from 16 residues. Here the CDR3 reads CASSALLAGGYNEQFF. DNA for the CDR3: TGTGCCAGCAGTGCCCTGCTAGCGGGGGGTTACAATGAGCAGTTCTTC.

In this sample, this clonotype turned up a few times. The chain links TRBV19 to TRBJ1-1, with TRBD1 matching over 8 bases. The CDR3 contains 14 residues. V gave up 4 bases and J gave up 5 bases; unmatched junction bases: 6. Germline loops: CDR1 LNHDA, CDR2 SQIVND (reference sequence). The CDR3, as DNA: TGTGCCAGTAGTAAGACAGGGGTTGGGACTGAAGCTTTCTTT. Protein: CASSKTGVGTEAFF.

This sequence joins TRBV5-1 and TRBJ2-2; D might be TRBD1 (6 bases). Germline CDR1 SGHRS, CDR2 YFSETQ. There are 17 residues in the CDR3. Trimming left V 4 bases short and J 3 bases short, with 19 bases between. CDR3 DNA: TGCGCCAGCAGCCCGCCCCCCATAGGGGGAGACACCGGGGAGCTGTTTTTT. It encodes CASSPPPIGGDTGELFF.

This clonotype was observed a few times. The chain combines TRBV20-1 with TRBJ1-2, with D maybe TRBD1 (6 bases). Per germline, CDR1 DFQATT and CDR2 SNEGSKA (reference sequence). The ends were cut back, 3 bases at V and 7 bases at J, with 9 bases in the middle. CDR3 length: 11 amino acids. CDR3: CSASRGAGYTF. CDR3 DNA sequence: TGCAGTGCTAGCCGGGGGGCTGGCTACACCTTC.

This clonotype was detected once. The chain is built from TRBV30 and TRBJ2-7, with TRBD1 as a possible D gene (5 bases). This CDR3 comprises 12 residues. Trimming pared 5 bases from V and 0 bases from J, leaving 8 bases between. Germline-derived CDR1 and CDR2 are GTSNPN and SVGIG (reference sequence). CDR3: CAWGARSYEQYF. The CDR3 nucleotides read TGTGCCTGGGGGGCACGCTCCTACGAGCAGTACTTC.

This sequence joins TRBV4-2 and TRBJ1-5, with TRBD1 as a possible D gene (5 bases). Germline CDR1 and CDR2: LGHNA and YNFKEQ. V shed 0 bases and J shed 5 bases, with 20 bases lying between them. This CDR3 has 18 residues. CDR3 bases: TGTGCCAGCAGCCAAGAGGCCGGGGGTTGGGTCCTAGATCAGCCCCAGCATTTT. Its protein is CASSQEAGGWVLDQPQHF.

The genes are TRBV4-2 and TRBJ1-2, with a tentative D call TRBD1 (5 bases). V lost 7 bases, J lost 1 base, and 19 bases lay in between. The CDR3 spans 16 residues. Germline V lookup: CDR1 LGHNA, CDR2 YNFKEQ. This CDR3 is CASTPYLRGGNYGYTF. CDR3 sequence (DNA): TGTGCCAGCACCCCCTACCTCCGCGGGGGTAACTATGGCTACACCTTC.

This clonotype was picked up a small number of times. The chain combines TRBV7-8 with TRBJ2-7, with TRBD1 matching over 9 bases. The ends lost 2 bases at V and 2 bases at J; junction bases unmatched: 4. The germline gives CDR1 SGHVS, CDR2 FQNEAQ. This CDR3 contains 15 residues. The DNA for the CDR3 is TGTGCCAGCAGCTTATCTGGGGACAGGGCCTACGAGCAGTACTTC. Encoded protein: CASSLSGDRAYEQYF.

The sample holds a few counts of this clonotype. This chain connects TRBV6-5 to TRBJ2-7; no firm D call. Germline V gene data show CDR1 as MNHEY and CDR2 as SVGAGI. The germline V and J ends were trimmed by 8 bases and 0 bases, with 5 bases remaining between them. The CDR3 totals 11 residues. In DNA form, the CDR3 reads TGTGCCAGCTACGACTCCTACGAGCAGTACTTC. Amino acid sequence: CASYDSYEQYF.

This clonotype was picked up a small number of times. The chain is built from TRBV29-1 and TRBJ1-1; D not certain. The length of the CDR3 is 14 residues. Germline CDR1 and CDR2: SQVTM and ANQGSEA. V lost 4 bases and J 3 bases, leaving 15 bases between the germline ends. CDR3 residues: CSVGPRPRDTEAFF. Written as DNA, the CDR3 is TGCAGCGTTGGACCAAGACCGAGGGACACTGAAGCTTTCTTT.

J is TRBJ2-7 and V is TRBV6-5; TRBD1 agrees at 11 bases. Germline loops: CDR1 MNHEY, CDR2 SVGAGI. The CDR3 length is 15 residues. Trimming cost V 2 bases and J 2 bases; bases outside gene matches: 2. The CDR3 loop reads CASSYGGQGAYEQYF. In nucleotides, the CDR3 is TGTGCCAGCAGTTACGGGGGACAGGGGGCCTACGAGCAGTACTTC.

The chain combines TRBV29-1 with TRBJ2-3; D gene unclear. The germline V gene has CDR1 SQVTM and CDR2 ANQGSEA. The CDR3 has 12 amino acids. Deletions cut 7 bases from V and 5 bases from J, with 13 bases between. CDR3 residues: CSATTSGDTQYF. The CDR3 DNA sequence: TGCAGCGCTACTACATCGGGAGATACGCAGTATTTT.

The sample holds many counts of this clonotype. The chain uses TRBV6-1 and TRBJ1-5; 9 nucleotides agree with TRBD1. V lost 11 bases and J lost 5; bases outside the gene matches: 7. The CDR3 covers 13 residues. Germline V gives CDR1 MNHNS, CDR2 SASEGT. CDR3 DNA sequence: TGTGCCGTCCGGGGACAGGGACATCAGCCCCAGCATTTT. Translating gives CAVRGQGHQPQHF.

This clonotype was detected ten times or more. This chain links TRBV10-3 with TRBJ1-1, with TRBD1 matching over 7 bases. The CDR3 covers 15 residues. Germline CDR1 ENHRY, CDR2 SYGVKD. J was trimmed by 3 bases and V by 3 bases; bases with no gene match: 7. In DNA form, the CDR3 reads TGTGCCATCAGTGAATTGGGTCAGGGGGACACTGAAGCTTTCTTT. Encoded protein: CAISELGQGDTEAFF.

The sample holds many counts of this clonotype. The chain combines TRBV5-1 with TRBJ2-3; D is unresolved. From germline, CDR1 is SGHRS and CDR2 YFSETQ. The CDR3 runs 16 residues. The germline V and J ends were trimmed by 0 bases and 5 bases, with 16 bases remaining between them. The CDR3 is CASSLGSSPGRDTQYF. The CDR3 region has the DNA TGCGCCAGCAGCTTGGGAAGCTCTCCCGGGCGAGATACGCAGTATTTT.

V gene TRBV28 combines with J gene TRBJ2-5; D is unclear. Germline CDR1 is MDHEN and CDR2 is SYDVKM. The CDR3 contains 12 residues. Trimming left V 3 bases short and J 6 bases short, with 8 bases between. CDR3 protein: CASSLLLQTQYF. The CDR3 DNA reads TGTGCCAGCAGTTTGTTACTGCAGACCCAGTACTTC.

This clonotype was recorded many times. V and J are TRBV20-1 and TRBJ2-5, with D perhaps being TRBD1 or TRBD2 (5 bases each). V lost 6 bases, J lost 7 bases, and 18 bases lay in between. This CDR3 is 13 amino acids long. Germline lookup yields CDR1 DFQATT and CDR2 SNEGSKA (reference sequence). The CDR3 spells CSAPGPPMLTQYF. The CDR3 DNA reads TGCAGTGCCCCGGGACCCCCAATGTTGACCCAGTACTTC.

V usage is TRBV28 and J usage is TRBJ2-7; 8 bases line up with TRBD1. The germline V gene encodes CDR1 MDHEN and CDR2 SYDVKM. CDR3 length: 15 amino acids. J gave up 3 bases and V 10 bases, and 14 bases lay outside the gene matches. The CDR3 protein is CATYPSGQVIYEQYF. DNA of the CDR3: TGTGCCACCTACCCCTCGGGACAGGTAATCTACGAGCAGTACTTC. The full variable domain, with the rest looked up from reference TRBV28 and TRBJ2-7, is DVKVTQSSRYLVKRTGEKVFLECVQDMDHENMFWYRQDPGLGLRLIYFSYDVKMKEKGDIPEGYSVSREKKERFSLILESASTNQTSMYLCATYPSGQVIYEQYFGPGTRLTVT.

This clonotype turned up a few times. The chain employs TRBV5-5 and TRBJ1-2; D is possibly TRBD1 (6 bases). CDR1 and CDR2 from the germline V gene are SGHKS and YYEKEE (reference sequence). The CDR3 has 17 residues. V was trimmed by 3 bases and J by 6 bases, leaving 24 bases between them. The CDR3 spells CASSSTGTSYRPDGYTF. DNA for the CDR3: TGTGCCAGCAGCTCAACCGGGACATCTTACCGTCCGGATGGCTACACCTTC.